Listed here is a single T cell receptor (beta chain). Antigen specificity is unknown. This sample stems from a study of CD8 T cells in Susac syndrome. Overall study findings and caveats: An acknowledgment was made by the study that its TCR sequencing and HLA analysis involved relatively few individuals.

Random hexamers were used to reverse transcribe the RNA input (0.5 to 1 ug). Multiplex immunoSEQ PCR targeted 54 Vbeta and 13 Jbeta TCR beta segments. TCRdb passed the immunoSEQ multiplex PCR reads through MiXCR, listing each CDR3 protein once. The sample has some 90,000 distinct CDR3 sequences, just under 95% seen once. In blood CD8+ and CD4+ T cells, TCR beta underwent sequencing. TEMRA cells were enriched by FACS, and CD4+ and CD8+ T cells were negatively isolated. Per germline, CDR1 LNHDA and CDR2 SQIVND (reference sequence). The CDR3 is made up of 13 amino acids. Trimming took 3 bases from V and 5 from J, leaving 11 bases between them.

This sequence joins TRBV19 and TRBJ2-7; D is uncertain. Sequences were obtained from CD8+ T cells from PBMCs. The clonotype originates from a human donor in good health. The CDR3 region has the DNA TGTGCCAGTAGTATGGGGTTTGCGGACGAGCAGTACTTC. Translated, it gives CASSMGFADEQYF.